The rows below give T cell receptor beta chains drawn from one sample of a study of shared clonotypes between healthy human individuals. Clones were read by immunoSEQ multiplex PCR, and TCRdb kept only the in-frame ones, dropping some. The sample holds about 2 million clones; just under 95% are singletons and the top ten take more than 0.95%. The sequenced material came from naive CD8+ T cells sorted from blood. These receptors were collected from a man between 18 and 35 years old in good health. Each CDR3 is given without its conserved first and last residue. The D gene is left open where the match is weak.

j_call	v_call	d_call	cdr3_aa
TRBJ2-2	TRBV27	.	ASSWTPPPGELF
TRBJ2-3	TRBV7-9	TRBD1	ASSLLDRAHTDTQY
TRBJ2-7	TRBV6-4	TRBD2	ASSPSGGYEQY
TRBJ1-2	TRBV7-9	.	ASSPPGRGAGYYGYT
TRBJ2-3	TRBV10-3	TRBD2	AALAGATDTQY
TRBJ2-2	TRBV6-5	.	ASSHPSGELF
TRBJ1-4	TRBV7-9	TRBD1	ASSRTGERATNEKLF
TRBJ1-2	TRBV7-9	.	ASSSSGPALDYGYT
TRBJ2-5	TRBV30	TRBD1	ACSSTGAGETQY
TRBJ2-1	TRBV6-5	TRBD1	ASSYTHRGPYNEQF
TRBJ2-7	TRBV4-3	TRBD2	ASSQDFAGESYEQY
TRBJ2-3	TRBV6-5	.	ASSYIVGAEADTQY
TRBJ1-6	TRBV10-3	TRBD1	AISERLVGTVNSPLH
TRBJ1-2	TRBV30	.	AWTPLASPNYGYT
TRBJ2-3	TRBV27	TRBD2	ASSLLLAGSTTDTQY
TRBJ1-2	TRBV13	.	ASSLSHLNYGYT
TRBJ2-3	TRBV27	.	ASSLLSPLSTDTQY
TRBJ1-1	TRBV4-1	TRBD1	ASSQVMTGDEAF
TRBJ2-3	TRBV30	TRBD2	AWSFASGGTDTQY
TRBJ2-7	TRBV19	TRBD1	ASSMGQGYEQY
TRBJ2-7	TRBV6-6	TRBD1	ASIGDRAFKEQY
TRBJ1-4	TRBV2	TRBD1	ASSWARQGQGVAKLF
TRBJ1-2	TRBV28	TRBD1	ASSRDSYGYT
TRBJ2-3	TRBV6-6	.	ASSSLTGSTDTQY
TRBJ2-3	TRBV13	.	ASSLQGWDTQY
TRBJ2-3	TRBV2	TRBD2	ASSARGGADTQY
TRBJ2-7	TRBV5-1	TRBD2	ASSLVLLAGTGIRGEQY
TRBJ1-1	TRBV19	.	ASSIREWDTEAF
TRBJ2-3	TRBV19	TRBD2	ASSIRGDSTDTQY
TRBJ1-5	TRBV27	.	ASSLSFLQPQH
TRBJ1-2	TRBV7-9	.	ASSSSPKGGDSGYT
TRBJ2-7	TRBV10-2	TRBD1	ASLNIETGAEQY
TRBJ2-3	TRBV4-3	.	ASSQEQLSTDTQY